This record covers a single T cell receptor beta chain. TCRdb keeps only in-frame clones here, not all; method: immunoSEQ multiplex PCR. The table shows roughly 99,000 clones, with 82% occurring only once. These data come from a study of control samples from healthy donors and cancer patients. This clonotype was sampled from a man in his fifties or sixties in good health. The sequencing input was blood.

This chain's CDR3 is CASGGRSYEQYF. Here the CDR3 DNA reads TGTGCCAGCGGGGGGCGCTCCTACGAGCAGTACTTC. The chain has TRBV7-9 and TRBJ2-7, with D perhaps being TRBD1 or TRBD2 (6 bases each). The ends were cut back, 8 bases at V and 0 bases at J, with 8 bases in the middle. The CDR3 loop spans 12 amino acids. Germline loops: CDR1 SEHNR, CDR2 FQNEAQ (reference sequence). The full variable domain, its missing parts supplied by reference TRBV7-9 and TRBJ2-7, is DTGVSQNPRHKITKRGQNVTFRCDPISEHNRLYWYRQTLGQGPEFLTYFQNEAQLEKSRLLSDRFSAERPKGSFSTLEIQRTEQGDSAMYLCASGGRSYEQYFGPGTRLTVT.